This entry lists 20 T cell receptor beta chains sequenced from one sample in a study of blood T cell repertoires in COVID-19. Clones were read by immunoSEQ multiplex PCR, and TCRdb kept only the in-frame ones, dropping some. The sample yields about 230,000 clones, approximately 80% seen once. Sequencing was done on a sample of peripheral blood. The receptors were sampled from a man aged 40-49 years with acute or convalescent COVID-19.

The chain joins TRBV6-5 to TRBJ2-4, with D possibly matching TRBD1 (6 bases). The ends were cut back, 6 bases at V and 5 bases at J, with 11 bases in the middle. The CDR3 contains 13 residues. Germline CDR1 and CDR2: MNHEY and SVGAGI. This CDR3 is CASRSAGENIQYF. In DNA form, the CDR3 reads TGTGCCAGCAGGAGCGCAGGGGAAAACATTCAGTACTTC.

This chain uses TRBV6-1 with TRBJ1-4; D is possibly TRBD1 (5 bases). V was clipped by 0 bases and J by 8 bases, with 19 bases between them. The CDR3 runs 17 residues. Looked up from germline, CDR1 is MNHNS and CDR2 is SASEGT. The CDR3 nucleotides read TGTGCCAGCAGTGAAGCGCACCCAAGGGGAGGTGTGGAAAAACTGTTTTTT. Translated: CASSEAHPRGGVEKLFF.

The V call is TRBV6-5, the J call TRBJ1-1, with 8 positions matching TRBD1. In germline, CDR1 is MNHEY, CDR2 SVGAGI. V gave up 0 bases and J gave up 5 bases; unmatched junction bases: 5. The CDR3 extends over 15 amino acids. This CDR3 reads CASSYSMGTGTEAFF. CDR3 sequence (DNA): TGTGCCAGCAGTTACTCGATGGGGACAGGTACTGAAGCTTTCTTT.

This clone was seen a single time. This sequence joins TRBV19 and TRBJ1-1, with TRBD1 matching 9 bases. This CDR3 is built from 14 residues. Trimming took 4 bases from V and 3 from J; bases not matched to a gene: 3. Germline loops: CDR1 LNHDA, CDR2 SQIVND (reference sequence). The CDR3 reads CASSTRTGDTEAFF. The CDR3 region has the DNA TGTGCCAGTAGTACCCGGACAGGGGACACTGAAGCTTTCTTT.

CDR3 sequence (DNA): TGTGCCAGCAGCTTGGGACTACGGAACACAGATACGCAGTATTTT. It codes for CASSLGLRNTDTQYF. The chain couples TRBV5-4 to TRBJ2-3, with a tentative D call TRBD2 (5 bases). Germline CDR1 SGHNT, CDR2 YYREEE (reference sequence). The CDR3 is made up of 15 amino acids. Trimming cost V 0 bases and J 2 bases, with 10 bases left between them.

J is TRBJ2-3 and V is TRBV29-1; D is unclear. Germline loops: CDR1 SQVTM, CDR2 ANQGSEA. The CDR3 runs to 15 residues. V lost 0 bases, J lost 0 bases, and 10 bases lay in between. This CDR3 is CSVEDVEASTDTQYF. The CDR3 DNA reads as TGCAGCGTTGAAGATGTAGAAGCGAGCACAGATACGCAGTATTTT.

The rearrangement joins TRBV19 to TRBJ2-5, with 7 bases aligning to TRBD1. CDR3 size: 14 residues. In germline, CDR1 is LNHDA, CDR2 SQIVND (reference sequence). V lost 7 bases, J lost 5 bases, and 10 bases stayed unmatched. Written as DNA, the CDR3 is TGTGCCAGTAAGGGGGAAGGGGGCTGGGAGACCCAGTACTTC. It translates to CASKGEGGWETQYF.

This clone has more than one count but fewer than ten. The genes are TRBV18 and TRBJ1-4, with 7 positions matching TRBD1. Germline values: CDR1 KGHSH, CDR2 LQKENI. The CDR3 length is 15 residues. After removal of 4 bases from V and 6 bases from J, the junction contained 8 bases not matched to a gene. Written as DNA, the CDR3 is TGTGCCAGCTCACTCCGACAGGGAGAGGATGAAAAACTGTTTTTT. Its protein product is CASSLRQGEDEKLFF.

V and J are TRBV9 and TRBJ2-7, with 8 bases identical to TRBD1. The V gene end was trimmed by 4 bases and the J gene end by 2 bases; junction bases not matched to a gene: 8. Germline CDR1 reads SGDLS; CDR2 reads YYNGEE. The CDR3 runs to 15 residues. CDR3: CASSYRDRQPYEQYF. The CDR3 DNA reads as TGTGCCAGCAGCTATCGGGACAGGCAACCCTACGAGCAGTACTTC.

Written as DNA, the CDR3 is TGTGCCAGCAGTACCGACGGAGCGATCTACGAGCAGTACTTC. Translated: CASSTDGAIYEQYF. The V gene is TRBV6-5, the J gene TRBJ2-7; D is ambiguous. The V end lost 5 bases, the J end lost 3 bases, and 14 bases lay between the germline ends. The CDR3 consists of 14 residues. Germline V gives CDR1 MNHEY, CDR2 SVGAGI.

V usage is TRBV27 and J usage is TRBJ2-7, with 8 positions matching TRBD1. With V trimmed by 5 bases and J by 5 bases, 2 bases remained unmatched. The CDR3 extends over 12 amino acids. Per germline, CDR1 MNHEY and CDR2 SMNVEV (reference sequence). The CDR3: CASSMTGDEQYF. The CDR3 DNA reads as TGTGCCAGCAGTATGACAGGGGACGAGCAGTACTTC.

This clone was picked up a small number of times. CDR3 nucleotide sequence: TGTGCCAGCAGTGAAGAGGTCGGCGGGAGGGGCTACACCTTC. Translation: CASSEEVGGRGYTF. This sequence joins TRBV2 and TRBJ1-2; no reliable D call. CDR3 length: 14 residues. CDR1 is SNHLY, CDR2 FYNNEI, per germline. V shed 1 base and J shed 8 bases, with 14 bases lying between them.

The chain combines TRBV5-1 with TRBJ1-6, with a possible D match to TRBD1 (5 bases). Germline V lookup: CDR1 SGHRS, CDR2 YFSETQ. The CDR3 extends over 14 amino acids. V was cut by 9 bases and J by 9 bases, with 19 bases left in between. As DNA, the CDR3 is TGCGCCACCCGAGGAGGGGCTGGGAGTTCACCCCTCCACTTT. This gives the protein CATRGGAGSSPLHF.

The chain uses TRBV6-2 or TRBV6-3 and TRBJ2-1, with TRBD2 as a possible D gene (5 bases). V lost 2 bases to trimming and J lost 7 bases, with 12 bases between them. This CDR3 has 14 residues. Per germline, CDR1 MNHEY and CDR2 SVGEGT. The DNA of the CDR3 is TGTGCCAGCAGTTACCTGGCGGGTGTTAATGAGCAGTTCTTC. Amino acids: CASSYLAGVNEQFF.

This chain joins TRBV2 and TRBJ1-4; possibly TRBD1 for D (5 bases). Germline V gene sequence: CDR1 SNHLY, CDR2 FYNNEI. There are 16 residues in the CDR3. V was trimmed by 4 bases and J by 8 bases, leaving 20 bases between them. CDR3 sequence reads: CASSADSGTNSEKLFF. The DNA for the CDR3 is TGTGCCAGCAGTGCAGACTCCGGGACTAATTCGGAAAAACTGTTTTTT.

The chain has TRBV3-1 (or the pseudogene TRBV3-2) and TRBJ1-4, with D perhaps TRBD1 (5 bases). The CDR3 runs 14 residues. CDR1 LGHDT and CDR2 YNNKEL come from the germline V gene (reference sequence). V lost 2 bases, J lost 8 bases, and 12 bases lay in between. The CDR3 DNA is TGTGCCAGCAGCCAACTGCGGGGCGCAGAAAAACTGTTTTTT. Amino acid sequence: CASSQLRGAEKLFF.

The V and J genes are TRBV5-1 and TRBJ2-3, with D perhaps TRBD1 (6 bases). V lost 4 bases and J 5 bases, leaving 14 bases between the germline ends. This CDR3 region has 14 residues. Germline CDR1 reads SGHRS; CDR2 reads YFSETQ. CDR3 residues: CASSESLGGDTQYF. In DNA form, the CDR3 reads TGCGCCAGCAGCGAGTCCTTAGGGGGAGATACGCAGTATTTT.

In its sample, this clone was seen once. J is TRBJ2-3 and V is TRBV29-1, with TRBD1 identical over 8 bases. V lost 0 bases, J lost 5 bases, and 4 bases stayed unmatched. Germline V gene data show CDR1 as SQVTM and CDR2 as ANQGSEA. The CDR3 has 14 residues. The CDR3: CSVEDLRGQDTQYF. CDR3 sequence (DNA): TGCAGCGTTGAAGATCTCAGGGGGCAAGATACGCAGTATTTT.

This clone occurred a few times. The chain combines TRBV7-9 with TRBJ2-7, with 9 bases that match TRBD1. Germline CDR1 and CDR2: SEHNR and FQNEAQ (reference sequence). This CDR3 has 15 amino acids. The junction had 6 bases not matched to a gene; V was cut back by 4 bases and J by 2 bases. CDR3 nucleotides: TGTGCCAGCAGCTCGGGACAGGGAAATACCTACGAGCAGTACTTC. Translating it yields CASSSGQGNTYEQYF.

CDR3 DNA: TGTGCCAGCAGTACCCTACAGGGCCCCCCGAAGTACAATGAGCAGTTCTTC. This sequence encodes CASSTLQGPPKYNEQFF. The chain joins TRBV6-2 or TRBV6-3 to TRBJ2-1; D may be TRBD1 (6 bases). Trimming took off 5 bases at V and 4 bases at J, with 21 bases between the two ends. The CDR3 runs to 17 residues. Germline CDR1 and CDR2: MNHEY and SVGEGT.